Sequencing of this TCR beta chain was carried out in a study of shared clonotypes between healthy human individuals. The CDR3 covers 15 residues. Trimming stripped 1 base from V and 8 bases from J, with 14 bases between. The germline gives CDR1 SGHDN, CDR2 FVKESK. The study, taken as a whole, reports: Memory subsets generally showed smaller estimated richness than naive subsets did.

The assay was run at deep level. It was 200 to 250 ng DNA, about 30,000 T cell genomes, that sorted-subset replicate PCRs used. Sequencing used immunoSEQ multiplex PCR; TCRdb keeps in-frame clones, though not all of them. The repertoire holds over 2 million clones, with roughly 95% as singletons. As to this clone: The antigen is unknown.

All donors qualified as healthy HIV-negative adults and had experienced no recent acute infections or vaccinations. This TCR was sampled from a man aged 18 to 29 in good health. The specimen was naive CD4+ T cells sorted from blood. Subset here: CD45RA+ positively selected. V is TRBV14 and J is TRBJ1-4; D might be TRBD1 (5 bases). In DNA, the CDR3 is TGTGCCAGCAGCCAAGGTTTGAGGGGATCCGAAAAACTGTTTTTT. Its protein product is CASSQGLRGSEKLFF.